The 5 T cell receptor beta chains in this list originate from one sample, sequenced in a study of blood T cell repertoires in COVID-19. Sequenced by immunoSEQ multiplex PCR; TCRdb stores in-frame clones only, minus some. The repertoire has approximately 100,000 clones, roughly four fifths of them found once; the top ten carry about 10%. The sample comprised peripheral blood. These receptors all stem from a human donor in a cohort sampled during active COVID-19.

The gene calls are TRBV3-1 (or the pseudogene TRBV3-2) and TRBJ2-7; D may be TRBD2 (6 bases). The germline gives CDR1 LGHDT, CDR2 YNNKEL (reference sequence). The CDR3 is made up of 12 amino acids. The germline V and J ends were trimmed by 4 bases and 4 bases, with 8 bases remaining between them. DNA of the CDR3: TGTGCCAGCAGCCGGGGGGAGTACGAGCAGTACTTC. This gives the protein CASSRGEYEQYF.

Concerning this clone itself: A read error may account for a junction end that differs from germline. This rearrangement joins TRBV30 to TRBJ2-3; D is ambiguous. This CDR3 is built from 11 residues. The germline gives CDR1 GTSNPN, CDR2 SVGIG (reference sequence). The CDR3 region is CARSERNTQYF. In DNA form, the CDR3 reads TGTGCCCGGAGTGAGAGGAATACGCAGTATTTT. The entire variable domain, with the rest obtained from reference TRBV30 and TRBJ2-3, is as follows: SQTIHQWPATLVQPVGSPLSLECTVEGTSNPNLYWYRQAAGRGLQLLFYSVGIGQISSEVPQNLSASRPQDRQFILSSKKLLLSDSGFYLCARSERNTQYFGPGTRLTVL.

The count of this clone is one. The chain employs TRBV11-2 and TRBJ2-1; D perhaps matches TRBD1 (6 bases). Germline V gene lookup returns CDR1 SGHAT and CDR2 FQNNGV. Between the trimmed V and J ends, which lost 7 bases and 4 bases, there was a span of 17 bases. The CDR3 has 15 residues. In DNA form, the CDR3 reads TGTGCCAGCACCTCCGGACAGCTAATATACAATGAGCAGTTCTTC. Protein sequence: CASTSGQLIYNEQFF.

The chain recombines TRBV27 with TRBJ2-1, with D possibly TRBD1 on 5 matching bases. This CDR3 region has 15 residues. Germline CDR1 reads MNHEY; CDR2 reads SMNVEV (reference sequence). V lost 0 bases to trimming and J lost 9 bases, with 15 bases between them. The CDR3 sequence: CASSLSAGWYAEQFF. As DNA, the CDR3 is TGTGCCAGCAGTTTATCGGCAGGGTGGTACGCTGAGCAGTTCTTC.

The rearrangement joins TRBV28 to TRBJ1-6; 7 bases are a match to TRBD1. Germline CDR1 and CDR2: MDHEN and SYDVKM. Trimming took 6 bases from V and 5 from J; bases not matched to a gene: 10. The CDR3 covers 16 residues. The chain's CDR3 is CASRSPGTAHNSPLHF. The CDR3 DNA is TGTGCCAGCAGATCACCCGGGACAGCTCATAATTCACCCCTCCACTTT.